The rows below give T cell receptor beta chains drawn from one sample of a study of radiotherapy plus CTLA-4 blockade in lung cancer. Clones were sequenced by immunoSEQ multiplex PCR, and TCRdb holds only the in-frame ones, with some missing. The table has fewer than 50,000 clones, roughly 65% seen once. Material: peripheral blood, obtained from a patient treated with radiotherapy plus ipilimumab. The receptor source for this set is a human donor with non-small cell lung cancer who had a partial response to radiotherapy plus ipilimumab. Both conserved end residues are part of each CDR3. A D gene is named only where the DNA matches it firmly. Where a row states a size, it is once, few, many or the class of an expanded clone; other rows omit it.

TGTGCCAGCAGCTTGGTTAGCGGGGGGGCCGGAGATACGCAGTATTTT,CASSLVSGGAGDTQYF,NA,TRBD2,TRBJ2-3,TRBV5-4
TGTGCCACCCTCGGTGCGGACTCCTACGAGCAGTACTTC,CATLGADSYEQYF,NA,NA,TRBJ2-7,TRBV6-5
TGCAGTGCTTCCTCCAATGAGCAGTTCTTC,CSASSNEQFF,NA,NA,TRBJ2-1,TRBV20-1
TGTGCCAGCAGTTTACGACTAGCAGGGGAGACCCAGTACTTC,CASSLRLAGETQYF,few,TRBD2,TRBJ2-5,TRBV27
TGTGCCAGCTCCGGCCCGGGCTATGGCTACACCTTC,CASSGPGYGYTF,few,NA,TRBJ1-2,TRBV5-6
TGTGCCAGTACCCCCCGGGACTACGATGGCTACACCTTC,CASTPRDYDGYTF,NA,NA,TRBJ1-2,TRBV19
TGTGCCAGTAGTGTAGCGAGGGGGCCGAACTATGGCTACACCTTC,CASSVARGPNYGYTF,few,TRBD1,TRBJ1-2,TRBV19
TGTGCCAGCAGTTTCCTACAGGGTATTATTTATTCACCCCTCCACTTT,CASSFLQGIIYSPLHF,few,NA,TRBJ1-6,TRBV27
TGTGCCAGCAGCCCACGCGCAGGACAGGGCATGAATGAGCAGTTCTTC,CASSPRAGQGMNEQFF,NA,TRBD1,TRBJ2-1,TRBV7-8
TGTGCCAGCAGCGTAGACCTAGGGGCCAACGTCCTGACTTTC,CASSVDLGANVLTF,few,NA,TRBJ2-6,TRBV9
TGCGCCAGCAGCTTGGGTTCAGGCGATACGCAGTATTTT,CASSLGSGDTQYF,NA,NA,TRBJ2-3,TRBV5-1
TGTGCCAGCAGCTTGAGGGGAAAGGGGACTGAAGCTTTCTTT,CASSLRGKGTEAFF,few,NA,TRBJ1-1,TRBV5-4
TGCGCCAGCAGCCAAACCGGGACAGGGGATGAAAAACTGTTTTTT,CASSQTGTGDEKLFF,NA,TRBD1,TRBJ1-4,TRBV4-3
TGTGCCAGCAAAAATATCGAGAGATCACCCCTCCACTTT,CASKNIERSPLHF,NA,NA,TRBJ1-6,TRBV6-1
TGCGCCAGCAGCCAAGATTACGGACAGGGGTCTCTTTTCGGTATCACTGAAGCTTTCTTT,CASSQDYGQGSLFGITEAFF,medium-sized,TRBD1,TRBJ1-1,TRBV4-3
TGTGCCAGCAGCTGGGGACAGGGGGTTTCTGGAAACACCATATATTTT,CASSWGQGVSGNTIYF,NA,TRBD1,TRBJ1-3,TRBV7-9
TGTGCCAGCAGCTTAGCGGGAGTCTGGAGCTCCTACAATGAGCAGTTCTTC,CASSLAGVWSSYNEQFF,NA,NA,TRBJ2-1,TRBV7-2
TGTGCCTGGAGTGTAAATGGCAGGGTAATCTATGGCTACACCTTC,CAWSVNGRVIYGYTF,NA,NA,TRBJ1-2,TRBV30
TGTGCCACCTCACAGGGGTTGGCTAACTATGGCTACACCTTC,CATSQGLANYGYTF,NA,TRBD1,TRBJ1-2,TRBV6-1
TGTGCCAGTAGTCTTCCGGGGGGAACCGGGGAGCTGTTTTTT,CASSLPGGTGELFF,NA,TRBD2,TRBJ2-2,TRBV19
TGCGCCAGCAGCTTGGGAGCGGGGTCCTCCTACAATGAGCAGTTCTTC,CASSLGAGSSYNEQFF,NA,TRBD2,TRBJ2-1,TRBV5-1
TGTGCCAGCAGCCCGGCCCGGGGATCAGGGGAGCTGTTTTTT,CASSPARGSGELFF,few,NA,TRBJ2-2,TRBV5-4
TGTGCCAGCAGTGGCCAGGCAATGTACCAAGAGACCCAGTACTTC,CASSGQAMYQETQYF,NA,NA,TRBJ2-5,TRBV2